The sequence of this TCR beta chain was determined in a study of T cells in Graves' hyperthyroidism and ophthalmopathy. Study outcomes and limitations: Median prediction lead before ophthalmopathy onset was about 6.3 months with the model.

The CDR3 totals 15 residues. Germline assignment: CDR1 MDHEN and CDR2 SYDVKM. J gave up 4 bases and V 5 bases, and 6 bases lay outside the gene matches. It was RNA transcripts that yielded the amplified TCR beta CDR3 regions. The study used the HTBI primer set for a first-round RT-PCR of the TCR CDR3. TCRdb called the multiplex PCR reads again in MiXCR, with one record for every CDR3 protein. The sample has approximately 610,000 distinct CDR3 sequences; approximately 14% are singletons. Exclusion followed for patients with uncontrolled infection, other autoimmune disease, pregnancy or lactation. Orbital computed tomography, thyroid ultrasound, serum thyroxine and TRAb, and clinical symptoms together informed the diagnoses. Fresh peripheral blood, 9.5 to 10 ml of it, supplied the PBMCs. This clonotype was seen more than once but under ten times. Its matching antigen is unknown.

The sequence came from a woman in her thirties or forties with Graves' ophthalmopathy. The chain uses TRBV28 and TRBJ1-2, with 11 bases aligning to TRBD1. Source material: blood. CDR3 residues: CASSLGTGGFYGYTF. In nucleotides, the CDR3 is TGTGCCAGCAGTCTAGGGACAGGGGGGTTCTATGGCTACACCTTC.